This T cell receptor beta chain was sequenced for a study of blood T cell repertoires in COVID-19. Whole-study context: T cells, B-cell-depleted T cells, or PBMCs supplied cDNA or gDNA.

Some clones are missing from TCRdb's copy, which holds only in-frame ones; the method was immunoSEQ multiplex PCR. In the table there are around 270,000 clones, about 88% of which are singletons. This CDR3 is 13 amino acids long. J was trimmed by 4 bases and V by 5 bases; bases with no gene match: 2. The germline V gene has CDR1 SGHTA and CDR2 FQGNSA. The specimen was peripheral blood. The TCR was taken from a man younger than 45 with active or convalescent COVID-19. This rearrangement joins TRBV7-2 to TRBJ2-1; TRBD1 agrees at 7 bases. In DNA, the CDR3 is TGTGCCAGCAGCAAGGGACAGTACAATGAGCAGTTCTTC. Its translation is CASSKGQYNEQFF.